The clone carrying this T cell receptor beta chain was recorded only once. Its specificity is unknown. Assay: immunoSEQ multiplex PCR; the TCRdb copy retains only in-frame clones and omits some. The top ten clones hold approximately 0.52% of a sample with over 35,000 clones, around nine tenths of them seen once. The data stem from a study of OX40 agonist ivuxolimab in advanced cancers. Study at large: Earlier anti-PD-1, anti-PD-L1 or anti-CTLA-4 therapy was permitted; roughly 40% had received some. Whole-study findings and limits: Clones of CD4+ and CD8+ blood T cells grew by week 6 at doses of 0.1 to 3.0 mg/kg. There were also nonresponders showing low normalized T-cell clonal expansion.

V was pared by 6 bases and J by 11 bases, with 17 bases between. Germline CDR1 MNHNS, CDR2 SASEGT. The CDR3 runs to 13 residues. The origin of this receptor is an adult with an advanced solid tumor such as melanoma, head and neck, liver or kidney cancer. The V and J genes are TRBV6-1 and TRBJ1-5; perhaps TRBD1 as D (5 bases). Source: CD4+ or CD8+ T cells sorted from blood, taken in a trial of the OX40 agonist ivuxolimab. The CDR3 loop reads CASSGGMMLAQHF. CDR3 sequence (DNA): TGTGCCAGCAGCGGGGGAATGATGTTGGCCCAGCATTTT.